Below are 2 T cell receptor beta chains sequenced from a single sample in a study of OX40 agonist ivuxolimab in advanced cancers. Sequenced by immunoSEQ multiplex PCR; TCRdb stores in-frame clones only, minus some. This sample has about 68,000 clones, with around 85% found just once. The sample consisted of CD4+ or CD8+ T cells sorted from blood, taken in a trial of the OX40 agonist ivuxolimab. The origin of the receptors is an adult with an advanced solid tumor such as melanoma, head and neck, liver or kidney cancer.

This clone occurred a few times. V is TRBV5-1 and J is TRBJ2-5, with D hard to call. The V end lost 0 bases, the J end lost 3 bases, and 9 bases lay between the germline ends. Germline V gene lookup returns CDR1 SGHRS and CDR2 YFSETQ. This CDR3 is built from 14 residues. The CDR3 loop is CASSLGRGEETQYF. In DNA, the CDR3 is TGCGCCAGCAGCTTGGGGCGTGGAGAAGAGACCCAGTACTTC. Filled out from reference TRBV5-1 and TRBJ2-5, the complete variable domain reads KAGVTQTPRYLIKTRGQQVTLSCSPISGHRSVSWYQQTPGQGLQFLFEYFSETQRNKGNFPGRFSGRQFSNSRSEMNVSTLELGDSALYLCASSLGRGEETQYFGPGTRLLVL.

The V gene is TRBV6-1, the J gene TRBJ1-2; the D is unclear. The CDR3 runs to 13 residues. Trimming shortened V by 2 bases and J by 4 bases, and 8 bases separated the two germline ends. The V gene's germline CDR1 is MNHNS and CDR2 SASEGT. CDR3 coding DNA: TGTGCCAGCAGTGAAATGGGGATCTATGGCTACACCTTC. Translated, it gives CASSEMGIYGYTF.